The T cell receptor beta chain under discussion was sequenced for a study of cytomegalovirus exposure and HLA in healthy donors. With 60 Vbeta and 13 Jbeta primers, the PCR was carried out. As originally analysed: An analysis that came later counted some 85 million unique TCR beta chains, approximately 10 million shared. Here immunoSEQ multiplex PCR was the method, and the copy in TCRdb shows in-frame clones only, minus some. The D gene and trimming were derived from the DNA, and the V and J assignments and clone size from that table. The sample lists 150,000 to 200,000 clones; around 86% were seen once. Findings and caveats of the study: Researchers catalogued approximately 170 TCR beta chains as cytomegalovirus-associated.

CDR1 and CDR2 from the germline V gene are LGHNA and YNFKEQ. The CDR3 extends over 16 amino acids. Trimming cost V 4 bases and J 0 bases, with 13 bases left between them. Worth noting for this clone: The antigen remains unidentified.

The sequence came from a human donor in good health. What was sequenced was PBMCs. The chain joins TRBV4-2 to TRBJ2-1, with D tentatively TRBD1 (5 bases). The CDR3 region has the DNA TGTGCCAGCAGCCCCAGAAGGGGCAACTCCTACAATGAGCAGTTCTTC. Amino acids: CASSPRRGNSYNEQFF.